The rows below give T cell receptor beta chains drawn from one sample of a study of blood T cell repertoires in COVID-19. Data came from immunoSEQ multiplex PCR; TCRdb stores just in-frame clones and leaves some out. The sample carries roughly 410,000 clones, around 87% recorded once. The sequenced material came from peripheral blood. These receptors all come from a woman between 55 and 75 years old with COVID-19, enrolled during active disease. Each CDR3 is given with its conserved first and last residue. The D gene is left open where the match is weak.

d_call j_call v_call cdr3_nt cdr3_aa
TRBD2 TRBJ2-7 TRBV28 TGTGCCAGCAGTCCGCCTGGTGGGCGGGGGGTATACGAGCAGTACTTC CASSPPGGRGVYEQYF
- TRBJ1-2 TRBV6-6 TGTGCCAGCAGCCACCCAGTTCCCAACTATAACTATGGCTACACCTTC CASSHPVPNYNYGYTF
TRBD1 TRBJ2-1 TRBV6-5 TGTGCCAGCACCACTAGGACAGGGGGCTACAATGAGCAGTTCTTC CASTTRTGGYNEQFF
TRBD2 TRBJ2-3 TRBV5-6 TGTGCCAGCAGTCCTGGGACTAGCGGGGGGGCCCTCCGCACGCAGTATTTT CASSPGTSGGALRTQYF
TRBD2 TRBJ2-5 TRBV5-1 TGCGCCAGCAGCCCCAGGGGACTAGCGGACCACCAGTACTTC CASSPRGLADHQYF
TRBD2 TRBJ2-5 TRBV5-1 TGCGCCAGCAGCAGGGGACTAGGGGGAGAGACCCAGTACTTC CASSRGLGGETQYF
- TRBJ1-2 TRBV15 TGTGCCACCAGCAGGGGGGGAGGAAGCTATGGCTACACCTTC CATSRGGGSYGYTF
- TRBJ2-5 TRBV6-5 TGTGCCAGCAGTTACGGGTGGGGTCTAGCACAAGAGACCCAGTACTTC CASSYGWGLAQETQYF
- TRBJ1-1 TRBV27 TGTGCCAGCAGCCAACACGAATCAAAGAACAGGCTGCGAGGCGGATTCACTGAAGCTTTCTTT CASSQHESKNRLRGGFTEAFF
TRBD1 TRBJ2-3 TRBV7-8 TGTGCCAGCAGCTTGGACAGGGGTCGCACAGATACGCAGTATTTT CASSLDRGRTDTQYF
- TRBJ2-7 TRBV2 TGTGCCAGCAGTGTTGTCAGAATTGGCGAGCAGTACTTC CASSVVRIGEQYF
- TRBJ1-2 TRBV5-4 TGTGCCAGCAGCGGGGCGACAGAGAACTATGGCTACACCTTC CASSGATENYGYTF